This TCR beta chain was recorded in a study of CD8+CD57+ T cells in acquired aplastic anemia. Study as a whole: Average DNA yield from sorted CD4+ and CD8+ cells was about 2.9 ug. Study results and caveats: Simpson's diversity of CD8+ cells was not significantly different in patients compared with controls.

The germline V and J ends were trimmed by 0 bases and 1 base, with 9 bases remaining between them. The length of the CDR3 is 15 residues. Germline CDR1 is LNHNV and CDR2 is YYDKDF (reference sequence). According to the study, genomic DNA was the template for TCR beta VDJ and CDR3 profiling. TCRdb processed the reads anew with MiXCR; each CDR3 protein has one entry. In the table there are some 180,000 distinct CDR3 sequences, less than 65% of which are singletons. Patients included in sequencing had previously demonstrated CD8+CD57+ cell expansion by flow cytometry. In all patients, the disease was severe acquired aplastic anemia. Notes on this clonotype: The antigen is unknown.

The specimen sequenced was sorted CD4+, CD8+, or CD8+CD57+ T cells (not recorded which) from PBMCs. This chain joins TRBV15 and TRBJ2-5, with D possibly matching TRBD1 (6 bases). The sequence was collected from a human donor with aplastic anemia. The DNA for the CDR3 is TGTGCCACCAGCAGAGACAGGGGCTCCCAAGAGACCCAGTACTTC. It is translated as CATSRDRGSQETQYF.